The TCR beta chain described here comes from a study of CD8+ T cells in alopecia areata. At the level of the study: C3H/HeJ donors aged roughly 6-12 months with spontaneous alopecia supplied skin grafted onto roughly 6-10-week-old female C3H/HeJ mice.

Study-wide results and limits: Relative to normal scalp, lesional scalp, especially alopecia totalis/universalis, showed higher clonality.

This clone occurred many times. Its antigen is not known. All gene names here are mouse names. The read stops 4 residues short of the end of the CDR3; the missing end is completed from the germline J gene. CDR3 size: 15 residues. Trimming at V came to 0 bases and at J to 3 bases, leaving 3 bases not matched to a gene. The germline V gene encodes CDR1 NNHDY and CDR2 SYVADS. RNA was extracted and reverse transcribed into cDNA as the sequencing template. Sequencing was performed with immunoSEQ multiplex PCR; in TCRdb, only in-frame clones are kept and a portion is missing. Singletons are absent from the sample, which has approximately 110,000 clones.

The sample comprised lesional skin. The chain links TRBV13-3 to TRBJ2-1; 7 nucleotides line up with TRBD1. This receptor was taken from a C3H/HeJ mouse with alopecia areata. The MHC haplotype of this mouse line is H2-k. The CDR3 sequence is CASSDAWTGYAEQFF. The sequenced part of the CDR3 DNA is TGTGCCAGCAGTGATGCCTGGACAGGCTATGCT.